Below, 7 T cell receptor beta chains from the same sample are listed, as sequenced in a study of cytomegalovirus exposure and HLA in healthy donors. PCR used 60 Vbeta primers and 13 Jbeta primers. Some clones are missing from TCRdb's copy, which holds only in-frame ones; the method was immunoSEQ multiplex PCR. Of over 150,000 clones listed, over 70% are singletons. The sequencing input was PBMCs. These TCRs come from a woman between 45 and 65 years old in good health and CMV-seropositive.

The J gene is TRBJ2-7, the V gene TRBV6-6; no definite D call. The CDR3 covers 12 residues. V lost 2 bases to trimming and J lost 4 bases, with 6 bases between them. Looked up from germline, CDR1 is MNHNY and CDR2 is SVGAGI (reference sequence). CDR3 protein: CASSYATYEQYF. The CDR3, as DNA: TGTGCCAGCAGTTACGCGACTTACGAGCAGTACTTC.

The chain links TRBV18 to TRBJ2-1; TRBD1 matches 8 bases. V shed 4 bases, J shed 6 bases, and the junction held 8 bases outside the gene matches. Germline-derived CDR1 and CDR2 are KGHSH and LQKENI. This CDR3 spans 15 amino acids. Here the CDR3 DNA reads TGTGCCAGCTCACAGCAAGGACAGGGAGGCAATGAGCAGTTCTTC. Its protein is CASSQQGQGGNEQFF.

This sequence joins TRBV18 and TRBJ2-1; D uncertain. Trimming took 3 bases from V and 6 from J, leaving 15 bases between them. The CDR3 spans 15 residues. Germline values: CDR1 KGHSH, CDR2 LQKENI. The chain's CDR3 is CASSPGRPQSNEQFF. The CDR3 DNA reads as TGTGCCAGCTCACCGGGCAGGCCTCAATCCAATGAGCAGTTCTTC.

The chain combines TRBV27 with TRBJ2-5; 8 bases line up with TRBD1. The J call may not be correct, given that the DNA end is closer to TRBJ2-7. The CDR3 contains 12 residues. Germline V gene data show CDR1 as MNHEY and CDR2 as SMNVEV (reference sequence). The CDR3 here is CASKGQAYEQYF. In DNA, the CDR3 is TGTGCCAGCAAGGGACAGGCCTACGAGCAGTACTTC.

Here the CDR3 DNA reads TGCGCCAGCAGTCCGGGGGGTGCGATGGGACCCAACCCACAGTACGAGCAGTACTTC. It encodes CASSPGGAMGPNPQYEQYF. The gene calls are TRBV4-3 and TRBJ2-7; 7 nucleotides match TRBD2. The V segment lost 6 bases and the J segment 4 bases; nucleotides outside the gene matches: 24. Germline V gives CDR1 LGHNA, CDR2 YSLEER. The CDR3 extends over 19 amino acids.

The chain joins TRBV4-3 to TRBJ2-7; 13 bases map to TRBD2. This CDR3 spans 15 amino acids. V trimming: 1 base; J trimming: 7 bases; junction bases outside the gene matches: 4. The germline V gene has CDR1 LGHNA and CDR2 YSLEER. CDR3 nucleotide sequence: TGCGCCAGCAGCCAAGCCGGGACTAGCGGGACAGAGCAGTACTTC. This gives the protein CASSQAGTSGTEQYF.

The J gene is TRBJ2-7, the V gene TRBV10-3, with 11 bases identical to TRBD1. V lost 7 bases to trimming and J lost 1 base; unmatched junction nucleotides: 6. This CDR3 is 15 amino acids long. In germline, CDR1 is ENHRY, CDR2 SYGVKD. In DNA form, the CDR3 reads TGTGCCATCACCCGGACAGGGGGCAGTTCCTACGAGCAGTACTTC. Amino acid sequence: CAITRTGGSSYEQYF.